These T cell receptor beta chains were read from a single sample in a study of shared clonotypes between healthy human individuals. The repertoire was sequenced with immunoSEQ multiplex PCR; TCRdb's copy has only in-frame clones and lacks some. The sample lists roughly 720,000 clones, roughly 87% seen once, with 34% in the top ten. The sequenced material came from memory CD8+ T cells from PBMCs. These receptors came from a man younger than 35 in good health. Some clones in this sample may be carry-over from other donors' samples. CDR3s include the opening cysteine and the closing phenylalanine or tryptophan. D genes are given only for firm matches. The size of a clone is reported for some rows only, either as once, few or many, or as a class for expanded clones.

J gene: TRBJ2-4; clone size: -; D gene: -; V gene: TRBV9; CDR3 protein: CASSVAPSDLNIQYF; CDR3 DNA: TGTGCCAGCAGCGTAGCGCCTAGCGACTTAAACATTCAGTACTTC
J gene: TRBJ2-1; clone size: -; D gene: TRBD2; V gene: TRBV6-4; CDR3 protein: CASKGFAGGPENEQFF; CDR3 DNA: TGTGCCAGCAAGGGGTTTGCGGGAGGGCCAGAGAATGAGCAGTTCTTC
J gene: TRBJ2-1; clone size: -; D gene: -; V gene: TRBV9; CDR3 protein: CASSPRAGNEQFF; CDR3 DNA: TGTGCCAGCAGCCCCCGGGCAGGGAATGAGCAGTTCTTC
J gene: TRBJ2-1; clone size: -; D gene: -; V gene: TRBV27; CDR3 protein: CASSFLPGTHEQFF; CDR3 DNA: TGTGCCAGCAGTTTCCTCCCAGGGACCCATGAGCAGTTCTTC
J gene: TRBJ2-3; clone size: once; D gene: -; V gene: TRBV12-5; CDR3 protein: CASAQTRHLTDTQYF; CDR3 DNA: TGTGCTAGTGCCCAGACGCGACACCTCACAGATACGCAGTATTTT
J gene: TRBJ2-2; clone size: -; D gene: TRBD2; V gene: TRBV19; CDR3 protein: CASSPRGLAGYTGELFF; CDR3 DNA: TGTGCCAGTAGTCCCCGGGGGCTAGCGGGGTACACCGGGGAGCTGTTTTTT
J gene: TRBJ1-4; clone size: -; D gene: -; V gene: TRBV2; CDR3 protein: CASSGEIATNEKLFF; CDR3 DNA: TGTGCCAGCAGTGGTGAGATTGCAACTAATGAAAAACTGTTTTTT
J gene: TRBJ2-3; clone size: -; D gene: TRBD2; V gene: TRBV6-6; CDR3 protein: CASSYSRLAGTDTQYF; CDR3 DNA: TGTGCCAGCAGTTACTCGAGACTAGCGGGGACAGATACGCAGTATTTT
J gene: TRBJ2-2; clone size: -; D gene: TRBD1; V gene: TRBV10-3; CDR3 protein: CAISGDRTGELFF; CDR3 DNA: TGTGCCATCAGCGGGGACAGGACCGGGGAGCTGTTTTTT
J gene: TRBJ2-1; clone size: -; D gene: -; V gene: TRBV25-1; CDR3 protein: CASSERGHGEQFF; CDR3 DNA: TGTGCCAGCAGTGAACGGGGCCATGGAGAGCAGTTCTTC
J gene: TRBJ2-7; clone size: -; D gene: TRBD2; V gene: TRBV7-3; CDR3 protein: CASSLNGGRAGEQYF; CDR3 DNA: TGTGCCAGCAGCTTAAACGGCGGGAGGGCTGGTGAGCAGTACTTC
J gene: TRBJ2-1; clone size: -; D gene: TRBD2; V gene: TRBV28; CDR3 protein: CASSLLGTSGRKTGNEQFF; CDR3 DNA: TGTGCCAGCAGTTTATTGGGGACTAGCGGGAGGAAGACGGGGAACGAGCAGTTCTTC
J gene: TRBJ2-7; clone size: -; D gene: -; V gene: TRBV10-2; CDR3 protein: CASSETSPGPSGGEQYF; CDR3 DNA: TGCGCCAGCAGTGAGACATCGCCCGGGCCCTCAGGTGGGGAGCAGTACTTC
J gene: TRBJ2-5; clone size: -; D gene: -; V gene: TRBV7-9; CDR3 protein: CASSLVRVQETQYF; CDR3 DNA: TGTGCCAGCAGCTTAGTGCGGGTTCAAGAGACCCAGTACTTC
J gene: TRBJ1-1; clone size: -; D gene: -; V gene: TRBV5-6; CDR3 protein: CASSLSQRNTEAFF; CDR3 DNA: TGTGCCAGCAGCTTGAGTCAGAGGAACACTGAAGCTTTCTTT
J gene: TRBJ1-2; clone size: -; D gene: -; V gene: TRBV4-3; CDR3 protein: CASSHRTGRDGYTF; CDR3 DNA: TGCGCCAGCAGCCACCGAACAGGGAGGGATGGCTACACCTTC
J gene: TRBJ2-2; clone size: -; D gene: -; V gene: TRBV7-2; CDR3 protein: CASSSRSSGFTGELFF; CDR3 DNA: TGTGCCAGCAGCTCACGGAGTTCAGGGTTTACCGGGGAGCTGTTTTTT
J gene: TRBJ2-7; clone size: -; D gene: -; V gene: TRBV5-8; CDR3 protein: CASSLGFYEQYF; CDR3 DNA: TGTGCCAGCAGCTTGGGATTCTACGAGCAGTACTTC
J gene: TRBJ1-6; clone size: -; D gene: -; V gene: TRBV6-5; CDR3 protein: CASSYRGADNSPLHF; CDR3 DNA: TGTGCCAGCAGTTACCGGGGGGCGGATAATTCACCCCTCCACTTT
J gene: TRBJ2-3; clone size: -; D gene: -; V gene: TRBV27; CDR3 protein: CASTQLTRTVRGFGRNTQYF; CDR3 DNA: TGTGCCAGCACTCAGCTGACCCGGACGGTCCGGGGTTTCGGCAGAAATACGCAGTATTTT
J gene: TRBJ2-1; clone size: -; D gene: -; V gene: TRBV19; CDR3 protein: CASSPDKGYNEQFF; CDR3 DNA: TGTGCCAGTAGCCCAGACAAAGGGTACAATGAGCAGTTCTTC
J gene: TRBJ2-5; clone size: once; D gene: -; V gene: TRBV29-1; CDR3 protein: CSVATSGEETQYF; CDR3 DNA: TGCAGCGTTGCTACGTCGGGGGAAGAGACCCAGTACTTC
J gene: TRBJ2-7; clone size: -; D gene: TRBD1; V gene: TRBV27; CDR3 protein: CASRPYGTGEGYEQYF; CDR3 DNA: TGTGCCAGCAGGCCCTACGGGACAGGGGAGGGGTACGAGCAGTACTTC
J gene: TRBJ2-7; clone size: -; D gene: TRBD1; V gene: TRBV9; CDR3 protein: CASSSGDSVAYEQYF; CDR3 DNA: TGTGCCAGCAGCTCCGGGGACAGTGTGGCCTACGAGCAGTACTTC
J gene: TRBJ1-3; clone size: -; D gene: -; V gene: TRBV11-2; CDR3 protein: CASSLGAASGNTIYF; CDR3 DNA: TGTGCCAGCAGCCTTGGGGCGGCCTCTGGAAACACCATATATTTT
J gene: TRBJ2-1; clone size: -; D gene: TRBD2; V gene: TRBV29-1; CDR3 protein: CSAARTSGMDEQFF; CDR3 DNA: TGCAGCGCGGCGAGGACTAGCGGGATGGATGAGCAGTTCTTC
J gene: TRBJ2-7; clone size: -; D gene: -; V gene: TRBV11-2; CDR3 protein: CASIGGITSSYEQYF; CDR3 DNA: TGTGCCAGCATTGGAGGGATTACAAGCTCCTACGAGCAGTACTTC
J gene: TRBJ1-2; clone size: -; D gene: -; V gene: TRBV19; CDR3 protein: CASSFRAGTYGYTF; CDR3 DNA: TGTGCCAGTAGTTTCCGGGCAGGGACCTATGGCTACACCTTC
J gene: TRBJ1-5; clone size: -; D gene: -; V gene: TRBV5-8; CDR3 protein: CASSLRGGFQPQHF; CDR3 DNA: TGTGCCAGCAGCCTGCGGGGGGGTTTTCAGCCCCAGCATTTT
J gene: TRBJ2-7; clone size: -; D gene: -; V gene: TRBV5-1; CDR3 protein: CASSLALGRIIYEQYF; CDR3 DNA: TGCGCCAGCAGCTTGGCACTAGGGCGGATCATCTACGAGCAGTACTTC
J gene: TRBJ2-7; clone size: -; D gene: TRBD1; V gene: TRBV9; CDR3 protein: CASSPRTGLSEQYF; CDR3 DNA: TGTGCCAGCAGCCCCCGGACAGGGCTTAGCGAGCAGTACTTC
J gene: TRBJ2-7; clone size: -; D gene: TRBD2; V gene: TRBV25-1; CDR3 protein: CASSASGGSYEQYF; CDR3 DNA: TGTGCCAGCAGTGCTAGCGGGGGTTCCTACGAGCAGTACTTC
J gene: TRBJ2-2; clone size: -; D gene: TRBD1; V gene: TRBV14; CDR3 protein: CASSQKTGTLNTGELFF; CDR3 DNA: TGTGCCAGCAGCCAGAAGACAGGGACCCTTAACACCGGGGAGCTGTTTTTT
J gene: TRBJ2-7; clone size: -; D gene: -; V gene: TRBV2; CDR3 protein: CASSEARLVFRYEQYF; CDR3 DNA: TGTGCCAGCAGTGAAGCGAGACTGGTATTTCGGTACGAGCAGTACTTC
J gene: TRBJ2-1; clone size: -; D gene: -; V gene: TRBV27; CDR3 protein: CASSSDSYNEQFF; CDR3 DNA: TGTGCCAGCAGTTCCGACTCCTACAATGAGCAGTTCTTC
J gene: TRBJ2-2; clone size: -; D gene: -; V gene: TRBV4-3; CDR3 protein: CASSQGLGSMTGELFF; CDR3 DNA: TGCGCCAGCAGCCAAGGTCTCGGGTCAATGACCGGGGAGCTGTTTTTT
J gene: TRBJ1-1; clone size: -; D gene: -; V gene: TRBV4-2; CDR3 protein: CASSQDNRVGGTEAFF; CDR3 DNA: TGTGCCAGCAGCCAAGATAACAGGGTCGGGGGCACTGAAGCTTTCTTT
J gene: TRBJ2-7; clone size: -; D gene: TRBD1; V gene: TRBV28; CDR3 protein: CASSPQGWPHEQYF; CDR3 DNA: TGTGCCAGCAGCCCACAGGGGTGGCCCCACGAGCAGTACTTC
J gene: TRBJ2-1; clone size: -; D gene: TRBD2; V gene: TRBV19; CDR3 protein: CASSIKISGRAYNEQFF; CDR3 DNA: TGTGCCAGTAGTATAAAAATTAGCGGGAGGGCCTACAATGAGCAGTTCTTC
J gene: TRBJ1-2; clone size: -; D gene: -; V gene: TRBV6-1; CDR3 protein: CASSELPAKYGYTF; CDR3 DNA: TGTGCCAGCAGTGAACTGCCAGCGAAATATGGCTACACCTTC
J gene: TRBJ2-3; clone size: -; D gene: TRBD2; V gene: TRBV9; CDR3 protein: CASSGPSGGRTDTQYF; CDR3 DNA: TGTGCCAGCAGCGGGCCTAGCGGGGGCCGCACAGATACGCAGTATTTT
J gene: TRBJ2-7; clone size: -; D gene: -; V gene: TRBV7-8; CDR3 protein: CASSLGRYEQYF; CDR3 DNA: TGTGCCAGCAGCTTAGGACGGTACGAGCAGTACTTC
J gene: TRBJ2-3; clone size: -; D gene: -; V gene: TRBV19; CDR3 protein: CASSLRSAGSDTQYF; CDR3 DNA: TGTGCCAGTAGTCTGCGCAGTGCCGGTTCGGATACGCAGTATTTT
J gene: TRBJ1-1; clone size: -; D gene: TRBD1; V gene: TRBV2; CDR3 protein: CASSGLEGAGTEAFF; CDR3 DNA: TGTGCCAGCAGTGGTTTAGAGGGGGCAGGTACTGAAGCTTTCTTT
J gene: TRBJ2-5; clone size: -; D gene: -; V gene: TRBV10-2; CDR3 protein: CASNARQYQETQYF; CDR3 DNA: TGCGCCAGCAACGCTAGACAGTACCAAGAGACCCAGTACTTC
J gene: TRBJ2-7; clone size: once; D gene: -; V gene: TRBV5-1; CDR3 protein: CASSVGGTYEQYF; CDR3 DNA: TGCGCCAGCAGCGTGGGAGGTACCTACGAGCAGTACTTC
J gene: TRBJ2-1; clone size: -; D gene: -; V gene: TRBV7-9; CDR3 protein: CASSSITHSQNEQFF; CDR3 DNA: TGTGCCAGCAGCTCCATAACTCACTCCCAGAATGAGCAGTTCTTC
J gene: TRBJ2-7; clone size: once; D gene: TRBD1; V gene: TRBV27; CDR3 protein: CASSLQPGQIPYEQYF; CDR3 DNA: TGTGCCAGCAGTTTACAACCGGGACAGATTCCCTACGAGCAGTACTTC
J gene: TRBJ2-7; clone size: -; D gene: -; V gene: TRBV7-9; CDR3 protein: CASSSRYTYEQYF; CDR3 DNA: TGTGCCAGCAGCTCCAGGTATACCTACGAGCAGTACTTC
J gene: TRBJ2-7; clone size: -; D gene: -; V gene: TRBV11-2; CDR3 protein: CASSPPGSEQYF; CDR3 DNA: TGTGCCAGCAGCCCCCCCGGCAGCGAGCAGTACTTC
J gene: TRBJ2-7; clone size: -; D gene: TRBD1; V gene: TRBV27; CDR3 protein: CASSLVGGTYEQYF; CDR3 DNA: TGTGCCAGCAGTTTAGTAGGGGGCACCTACGAGCAGTACTTC